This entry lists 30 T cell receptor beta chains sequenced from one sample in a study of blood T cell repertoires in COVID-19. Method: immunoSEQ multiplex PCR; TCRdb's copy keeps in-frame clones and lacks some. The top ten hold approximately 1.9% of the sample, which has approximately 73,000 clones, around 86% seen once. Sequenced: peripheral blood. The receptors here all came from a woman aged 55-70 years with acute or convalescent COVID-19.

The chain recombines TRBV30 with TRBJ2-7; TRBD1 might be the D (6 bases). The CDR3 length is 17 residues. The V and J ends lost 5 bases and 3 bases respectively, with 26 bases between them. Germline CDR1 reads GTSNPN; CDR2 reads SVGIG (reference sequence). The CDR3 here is CAWSTGHQRGGGYEQYF. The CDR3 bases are TGTGCCTGGTCTACGGGACACCAGAGGGGCGGCGGCTACGAGCAGTACTTC.

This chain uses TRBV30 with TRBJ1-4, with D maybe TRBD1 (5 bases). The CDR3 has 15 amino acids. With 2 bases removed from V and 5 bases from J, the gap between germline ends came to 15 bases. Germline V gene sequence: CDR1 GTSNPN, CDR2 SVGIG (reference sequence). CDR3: CAWSTGGAGNEKLFF. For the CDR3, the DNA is TGTGCCTGGAGTACGGGCGGGGCAGGGAATGAAAAACTGTTTTTT.

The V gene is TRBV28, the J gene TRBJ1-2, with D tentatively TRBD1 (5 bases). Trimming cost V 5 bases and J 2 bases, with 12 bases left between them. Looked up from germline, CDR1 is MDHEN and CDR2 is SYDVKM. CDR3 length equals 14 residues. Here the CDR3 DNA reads TGTGCCAGCAGTCCGCATGACAGCAACTATGGCTACACCTTC. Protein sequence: CASSPHDSNYGYTF.

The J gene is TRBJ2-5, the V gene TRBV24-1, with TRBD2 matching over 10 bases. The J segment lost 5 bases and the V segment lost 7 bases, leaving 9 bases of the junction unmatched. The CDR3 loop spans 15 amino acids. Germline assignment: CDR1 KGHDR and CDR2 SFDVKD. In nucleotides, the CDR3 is TGTGCCACCAGGGCCGGGACTAGCGTTGCGGAGACCCAGTACTTC. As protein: CATRAGTSVAETQYF.

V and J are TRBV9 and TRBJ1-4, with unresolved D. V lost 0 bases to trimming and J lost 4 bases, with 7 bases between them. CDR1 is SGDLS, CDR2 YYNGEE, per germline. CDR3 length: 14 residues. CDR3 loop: CASSVAGGNEKLFF. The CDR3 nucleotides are TGTGCCAGCAGCGTAGCAGGTGGTAATGAAAAACTGTTTTTT.

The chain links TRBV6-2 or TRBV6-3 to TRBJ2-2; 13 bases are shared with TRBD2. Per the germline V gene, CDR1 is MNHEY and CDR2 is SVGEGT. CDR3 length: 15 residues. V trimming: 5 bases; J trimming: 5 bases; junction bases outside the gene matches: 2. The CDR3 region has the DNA TGTGCCAGCAGTCTGACTAGCGGGGGGACCGGGGAGCTGTTTTTT. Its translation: CASSLTSGGTGELFF.

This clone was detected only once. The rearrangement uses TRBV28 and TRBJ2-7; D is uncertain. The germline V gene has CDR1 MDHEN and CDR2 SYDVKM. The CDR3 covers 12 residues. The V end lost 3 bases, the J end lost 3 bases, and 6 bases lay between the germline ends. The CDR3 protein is CASSFYGYEQYF. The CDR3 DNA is TGTGCCAGCAGTTTTTACGGCTACGAGCAGTACTTC.

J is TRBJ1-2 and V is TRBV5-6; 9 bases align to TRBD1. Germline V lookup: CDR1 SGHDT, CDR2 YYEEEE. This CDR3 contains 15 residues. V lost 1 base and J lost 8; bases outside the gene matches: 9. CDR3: CASSLKGQGTRGYTF. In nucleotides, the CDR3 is TGTGCCAGCAGCTTGAAAGGACAGGGGACTCGAGGCTACACCTTC.

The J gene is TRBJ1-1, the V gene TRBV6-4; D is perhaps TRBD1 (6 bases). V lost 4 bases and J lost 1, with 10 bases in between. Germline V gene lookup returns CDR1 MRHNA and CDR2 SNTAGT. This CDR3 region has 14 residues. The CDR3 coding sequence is TGTGCCAGCAGTGCCCAGGGGTCGAACACTGAAGCTTTCTTT. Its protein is CASSAQGSNTEAFF.

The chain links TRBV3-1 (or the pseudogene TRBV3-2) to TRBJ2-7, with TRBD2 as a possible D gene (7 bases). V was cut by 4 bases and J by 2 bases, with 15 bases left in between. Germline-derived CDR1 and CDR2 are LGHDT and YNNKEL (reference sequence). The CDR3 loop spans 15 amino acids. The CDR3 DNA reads TGTGCCAGCAGCCCGACCGGGGGGCCCCCCTACGAGCAGTACTTC. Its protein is CASSPTGGPPYEQYF.

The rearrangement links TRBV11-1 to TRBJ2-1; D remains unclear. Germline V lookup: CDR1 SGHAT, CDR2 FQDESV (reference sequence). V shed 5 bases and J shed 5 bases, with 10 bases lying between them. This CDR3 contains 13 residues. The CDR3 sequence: CASSPDPDNEQFF. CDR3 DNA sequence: TGTGCCAGCAGCCCAGATCCCGACAATGAGCAGTTCTTC.

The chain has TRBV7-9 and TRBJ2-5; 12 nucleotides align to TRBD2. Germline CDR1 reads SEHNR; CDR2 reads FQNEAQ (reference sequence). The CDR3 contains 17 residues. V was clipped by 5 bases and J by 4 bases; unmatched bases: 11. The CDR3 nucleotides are TGTGCCAGCAGCGACAGGGGCCTAGCGGGAGGGCCAGAGACCCAGTACTTC. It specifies CASSDRGLAGGPETQYF.

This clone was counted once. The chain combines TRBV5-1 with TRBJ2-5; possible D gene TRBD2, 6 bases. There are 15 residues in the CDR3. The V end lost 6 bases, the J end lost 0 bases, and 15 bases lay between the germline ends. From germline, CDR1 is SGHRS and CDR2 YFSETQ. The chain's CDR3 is CASKLLGEDQETQYF. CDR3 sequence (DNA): TGCGCCAGCAAACTGCTCGGGGAGGACCAAGAGACCCAGTACTTC.

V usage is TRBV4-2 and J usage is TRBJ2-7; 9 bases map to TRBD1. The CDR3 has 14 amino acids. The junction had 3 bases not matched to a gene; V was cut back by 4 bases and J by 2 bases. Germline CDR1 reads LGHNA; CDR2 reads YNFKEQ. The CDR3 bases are TGTGCCAGCAGCCCGGGGACAGGGACCTACGAGCAGTACTTC. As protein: CASSPGTGTYEQYF.

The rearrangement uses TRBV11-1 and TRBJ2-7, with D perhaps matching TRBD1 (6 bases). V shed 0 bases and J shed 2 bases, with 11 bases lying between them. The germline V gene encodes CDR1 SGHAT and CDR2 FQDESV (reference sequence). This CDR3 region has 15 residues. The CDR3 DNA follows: TGTGCCAGCAGCTTAGCTCTGACAGGTCCCTACGAGCAGTACTTC. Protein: CASSLALTGPYEQYF.

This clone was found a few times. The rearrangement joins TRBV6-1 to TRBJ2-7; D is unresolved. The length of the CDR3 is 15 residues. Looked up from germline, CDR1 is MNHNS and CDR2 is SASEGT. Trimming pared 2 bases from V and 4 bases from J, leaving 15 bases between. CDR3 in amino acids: CASSENPLASYEQYF. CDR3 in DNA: TGTGCCAGCAGTGAAAATCCCCTGGCCAGTTACGAGCAGTACTTC.

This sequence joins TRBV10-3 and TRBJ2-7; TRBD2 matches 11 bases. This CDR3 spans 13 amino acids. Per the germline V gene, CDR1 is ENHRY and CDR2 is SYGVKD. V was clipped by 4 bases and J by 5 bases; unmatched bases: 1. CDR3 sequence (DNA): TGTGCCATCAGTGTACTAGCGGGAGACGAGCAGTACTTC. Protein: CAISVLAGDEQYF.

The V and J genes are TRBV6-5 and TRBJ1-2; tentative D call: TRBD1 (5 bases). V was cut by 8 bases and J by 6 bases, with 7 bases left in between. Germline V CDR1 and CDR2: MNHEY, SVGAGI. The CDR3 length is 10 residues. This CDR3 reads CASLQDGYTF. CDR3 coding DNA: TGTGCCAGCCTACAGGATGGCTACACCTTC.

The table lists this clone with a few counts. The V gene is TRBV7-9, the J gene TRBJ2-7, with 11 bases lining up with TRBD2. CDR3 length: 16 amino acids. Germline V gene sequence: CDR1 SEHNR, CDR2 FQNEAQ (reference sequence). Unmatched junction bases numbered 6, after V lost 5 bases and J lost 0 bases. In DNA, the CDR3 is TGTGCCAGCAGCGAAGGGACTAGCGGACCCTCCTACGAGCAGTACTTC. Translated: CASSEGTSGPSYEQYF.

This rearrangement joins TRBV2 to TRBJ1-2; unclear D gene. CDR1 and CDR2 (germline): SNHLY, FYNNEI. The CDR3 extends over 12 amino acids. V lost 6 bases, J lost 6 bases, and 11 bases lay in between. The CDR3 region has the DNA TGTGCCAGCAGCCGCTCCCCGGATGGCTACACCTTC. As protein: CASSRSPDGYTF.

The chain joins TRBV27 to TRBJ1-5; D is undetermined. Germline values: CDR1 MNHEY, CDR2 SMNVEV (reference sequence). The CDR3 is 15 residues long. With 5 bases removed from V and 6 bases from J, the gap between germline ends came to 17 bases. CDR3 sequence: CASSLLGRGSQPQHF. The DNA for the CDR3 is TGTGCCAGCAGTCTCCTGGGCCGAGGGAGTCAGCCCCAGCATTTT.

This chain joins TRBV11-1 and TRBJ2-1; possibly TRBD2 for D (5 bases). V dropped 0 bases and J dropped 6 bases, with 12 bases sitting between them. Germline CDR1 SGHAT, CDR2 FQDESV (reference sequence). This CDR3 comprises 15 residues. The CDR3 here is CASSLAGDRVNEQFF. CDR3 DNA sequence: TGTGCCAGCAGCTTAGCCGGGGATAGGGTCAATGAGCAGTTCTTC.

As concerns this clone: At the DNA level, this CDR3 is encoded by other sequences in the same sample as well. CDR3 protein: CASSPETGNTEAFF. In nucleotides, the CDR3 is TGCGCCAGCAGCCCCGAGACAGGGAACACTGAAGCTTTCTTT. The J gene is TRBJ1-1, the V gene TRBV4-1; D may be TRBD1 (6 bases). Between the trimmed V and J ends, which lost 4 bases and 1 base, there was a span of 10 bases. CDR3 length equals 14 residues. Germline CDR1 reads MGHRA; CDR2 reads YSYEKL.

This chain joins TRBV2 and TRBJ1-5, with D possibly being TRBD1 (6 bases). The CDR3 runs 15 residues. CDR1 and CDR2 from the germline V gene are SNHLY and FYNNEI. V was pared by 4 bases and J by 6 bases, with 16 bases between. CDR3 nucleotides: TGTGCCAGCAGTGCGGGGACACAGGGCGGTCAGCCCCAGCATTTT. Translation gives CASSAGTQGGQPQHF.

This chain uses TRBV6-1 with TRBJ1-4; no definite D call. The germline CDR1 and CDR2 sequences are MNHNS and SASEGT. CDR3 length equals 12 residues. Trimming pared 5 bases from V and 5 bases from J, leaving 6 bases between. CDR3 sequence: CASSPSNEKLFF. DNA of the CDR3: TGTGCCAGCAGTCCTTCGAATGAAAAACTGTTTTTT.

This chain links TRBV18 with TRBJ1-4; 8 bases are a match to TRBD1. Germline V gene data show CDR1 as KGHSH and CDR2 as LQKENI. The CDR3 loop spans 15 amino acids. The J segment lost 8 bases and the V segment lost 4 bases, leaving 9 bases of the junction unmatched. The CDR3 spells CASSHGQGKGEKLFF. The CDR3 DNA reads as TGTGCCAGCTCACACGGACAGGGAAAGGGGGAAAAACTGTTTTTT.

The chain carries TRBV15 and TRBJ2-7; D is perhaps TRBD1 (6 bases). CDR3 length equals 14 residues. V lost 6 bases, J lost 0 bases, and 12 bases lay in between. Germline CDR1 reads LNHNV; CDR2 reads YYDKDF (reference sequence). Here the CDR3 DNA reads TGTGCCACCAGTTATGACAGGAGCTCCTACGAGCAGTACTTC. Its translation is CATSYDRSSYEQYF.

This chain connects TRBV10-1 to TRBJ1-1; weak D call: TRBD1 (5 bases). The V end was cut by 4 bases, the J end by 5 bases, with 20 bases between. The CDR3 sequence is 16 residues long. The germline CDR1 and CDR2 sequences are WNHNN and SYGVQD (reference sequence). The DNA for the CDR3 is TGCGCCAGCAGTGTTGTACAGGCTACGGTAGGGACTGAAGCTTTCTTT. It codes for CASSVVQATVGTEAFF.

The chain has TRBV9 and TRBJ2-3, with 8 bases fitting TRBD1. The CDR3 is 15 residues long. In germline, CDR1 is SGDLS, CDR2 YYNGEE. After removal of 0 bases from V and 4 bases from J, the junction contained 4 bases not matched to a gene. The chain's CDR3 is CASSVVSGGADTQYF. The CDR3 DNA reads TGTGCCAGCAGCGTAGTTTCAGGGGGCGCAGATACGCAGTATTTT.

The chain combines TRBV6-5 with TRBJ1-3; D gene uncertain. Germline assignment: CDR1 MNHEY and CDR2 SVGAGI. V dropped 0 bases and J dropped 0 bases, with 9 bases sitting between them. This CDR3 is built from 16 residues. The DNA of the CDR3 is TGTGCCAGCAGTTACTCGAAAACAGCCTCTGGAAACACCATATATTTT. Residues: CASSYSKTASGNTIYF.